This T cell receptor (beta chain) was recovered during a study of blood T cell repertoires in COVID-19. Turning to the study itself: Material from acute and convalescent COVID-19 was sourced from the United States, Italy and Spain. In each case, the material was cDNA or gDNA derived from T cells, B-cell-depleted T cells, or PBMCs.

Per the authors' pipeline: From reference gene primer amplification, estimates of nucleated cell counts were derived. Clones were read by immunoSEQ multiplex PCR, and TCRdb kept only the in-frame ones, dropping some. The DNA was the basis for D and trimming; V, J and clone size are from that table. Of 220,000 or so clones in the sample, roughly four fifths were seen once. Sequencing input: peripheral blood. The TCR originated in an elderly woman with acute or convalescent COVID-19.

DNA for the CDR3: TGTGCCAGCAGCCAATCCGACAGGAGATCCCAAGAGACCCAGTACTTC. It is translated as CASSQSDRRSQETQYF. V is TRBV4-2 and J is TRBJ2-5; possibly TRBD1 for D (6 bases). The CDR3 is 16 amino acids. Germline-derived CDR1 and CDR2 are LGHNA and YNFKEQ. V was shortened by 2 bases and J by 1 base, with 14 bases between the two germline ends.